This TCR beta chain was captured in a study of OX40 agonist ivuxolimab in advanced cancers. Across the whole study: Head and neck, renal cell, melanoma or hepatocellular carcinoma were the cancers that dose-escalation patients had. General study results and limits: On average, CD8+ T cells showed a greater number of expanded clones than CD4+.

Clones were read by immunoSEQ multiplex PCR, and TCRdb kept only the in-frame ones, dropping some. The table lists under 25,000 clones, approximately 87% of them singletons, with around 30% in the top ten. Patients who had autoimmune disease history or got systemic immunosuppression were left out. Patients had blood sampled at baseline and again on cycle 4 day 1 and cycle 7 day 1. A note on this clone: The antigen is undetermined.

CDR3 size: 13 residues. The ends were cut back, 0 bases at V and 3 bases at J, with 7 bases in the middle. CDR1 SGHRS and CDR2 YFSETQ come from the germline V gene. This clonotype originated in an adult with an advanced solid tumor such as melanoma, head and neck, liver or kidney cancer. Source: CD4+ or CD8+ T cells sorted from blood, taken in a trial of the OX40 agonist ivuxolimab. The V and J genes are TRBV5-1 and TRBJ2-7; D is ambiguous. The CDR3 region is CASSLGGDYEQYF. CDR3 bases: TGCGCCAGCAGCTTGGGAGGAGACTACGAGCAGTACTTC.